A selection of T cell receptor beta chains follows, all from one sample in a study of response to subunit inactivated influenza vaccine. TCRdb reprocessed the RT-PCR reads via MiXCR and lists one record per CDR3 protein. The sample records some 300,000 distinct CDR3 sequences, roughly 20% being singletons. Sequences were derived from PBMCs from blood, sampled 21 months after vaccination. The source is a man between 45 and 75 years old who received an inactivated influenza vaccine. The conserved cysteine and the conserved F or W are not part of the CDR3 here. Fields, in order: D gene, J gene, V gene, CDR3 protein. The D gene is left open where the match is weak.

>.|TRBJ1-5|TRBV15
ATSREGRINQPQH
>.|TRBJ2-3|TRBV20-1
SATTARASTDTQY
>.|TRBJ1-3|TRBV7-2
ASSQDDRMGNTIY
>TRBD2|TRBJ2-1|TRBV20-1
SAGTSGSPYNEQF
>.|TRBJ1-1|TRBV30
AWKLTTNTEAF
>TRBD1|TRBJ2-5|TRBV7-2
ASSLGQGIQETQY
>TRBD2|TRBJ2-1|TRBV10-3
AIRGLADYNEQF
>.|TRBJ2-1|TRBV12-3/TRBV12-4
ASSWNEQF
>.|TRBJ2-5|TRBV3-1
ASSRKGGGETQY
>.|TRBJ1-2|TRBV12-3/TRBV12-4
ASSVGAAPSDDYT
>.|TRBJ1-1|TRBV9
ASSGSPGGTEAF
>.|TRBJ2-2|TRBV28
ASSSALGGKNTGELF
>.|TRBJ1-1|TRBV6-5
ASSYPGRTF
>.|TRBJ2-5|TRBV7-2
ASSPGPPTQETQY
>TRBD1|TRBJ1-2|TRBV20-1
SAWTGGNGYT